Included here is one T cell receptor (beta chain) sequence, with context. Germline V CDR1 and CDR2: SGHDT, YYEEEE. The J segment lost 3 bases and the V segment lost 4 bases, leaving 3 bases of the junction unmatched. The CDR3 sequence is 14 residues long. Authors' processing steps: Amplification with reference gene primers provided the estimates of nucleated cell counts. The table came from immunoSEQ multiplex PCR; TCRdb's copy has only in-frame clones and leaves some out. V, J and clone size were drawn from that table, and D and trimming were deduced from the DNA. The table lists some 150,000 clones, 85% of them singletons. The data are from a study of blood T cell repertoires in COVID-19.

This clonotype originated in a middle-aged woman with active or convalescent COVID-19. J is TRBJ2-3 and V is TRBV5-6, with 9 bases fitting TRBD1. Sequences were obtained from peripheral blood. CDR3 loop: CASSPTGGTDTQYF. The DNA of the CDR3 is TGTGCCAGCAGCCCGACAGGGGGAACAGATACGCAGTATTTT.